The 25 T cell receptor beta chains given below trace back to one sample, sequenced in a study of T cells in Graves' hyperthyroidism and ophthalmopathy. Authors of the study amplified TCR beta CDR3 regions from RNA transcripts. Carried out on the TCR CDR3, a first-round RT-PCR used the HTBI primer set. TCRdb reprocessed the multiplex PCR reads with MiXCR, giving one entry per CDR3 protein. Among 300,000 to 350,000 distinct CDR3 sequences listed, roughly 20% were seen once. The specimen was blood. Receptors originate from a woman in her forties or fifties with Graves' hyperthyroidism.

This clonotype occurred many times. The rearrangement links TRBV18 to TRBJ1-2; D is perhaps TRBD1 (5 bases). Germline-derived CDR1 and CDR2 are KGHSH and LQKENI. The V gene lost 3 bases and the J gene lost 6 bases, with 11 bases spanning the gap. The CDR3 consists of 13 residues. The CDR3 loop is CASSPPGRDGYTF. CDR3 bases: TGTGCCAGCTCACCTCCAGGGAGGGATGGCTACACCTTC.

V and J are TRBV7-9 and TRBJ1-1; the D gene is possibly TRBD1 (6 bases). Germline V lookup: CDR1 SEHNR, CDR2 FQNEAQ (reference sequence). The CDR3 length is 12 residues. The ends were cut back, 5 bases at V and 10 bases at J, with 14 bases in the middle. CDR3: CASSPPVGAAFF. The CDR3 DNA reads as TGTGCCAGCAGCCCCCCGGTGGGGGCAGCTTTCTTT.

The rearrangement joins TRBV9 to TRBJ2-1; no reliable D call. Trimming stripped 4 bases from V and 2 bases from J, with 7 bases between. The CDR3 has 13 amino acids. Germline V CDR1 and CDR2: SGDLS, YYNGEE. The chain's CDR3 is CASSPRAYNEQFF. In DNA form, the CDR3 reads TGTGCCAGCAGCCCTCGGGCCTACAATGAGCAGTTCTTC.

This clonotype has just a few counts. The V call is TRBV10-3, the J call TRBJ2-1, with 11 bases fitting TRBD1. The CDR3 sequence is 13 residues long. With 8 bases clipped from V and 5 bases from J, the junction kept 2 bases outside the gene matches. Germline V CDR1 and CDR2: ENHRY, SYGVKD. CDR3 sequence: CAIGQGANNEQFF. DNA of the CDR3: TGTGCCATCGGACAGGGGGCTAACAATGAGCAGTTCTTC.

DNA of the CDR3: TGTGCTAGTGGTCAAGGGACTAGCTTCGATCGAAATGAGCAGTTCTTC. Protein product: CASGQGTSFDRNEQFF. The rearrangement links TRBV12-5 to TRBJ2-1, with 9 bases lining up with TRBD2. The CDR3 loop spans 16 amino acids. The V and J ends lost 5 bases and 7 bases, in that order; junction bases with no gene match: 12. Per the germline V gene, CDR1 is LGHNT and CDR2 is FRNRAP.

The V call is TRBV7-8, the J call TRBJ2-4; D unresolved. Germline assignment: CDR1 SGHVS and CDR2 FQNEAQ. The V end was cut by 4 bases, the J end by 6 bases, with 16 bases between. The CDR3 has 15 residues. The CDR3 reads CASSSGPFSPNIQYF. DNA for the CDR3: TGTGCCAGCAGCTCCGGACCCTTTTCTCCAAACATTCAGTACTTC.

This clonotype was counted at least ten times. V is TRBV11-2 and J is TRBJ1-1; 7 bases align to TRBD1. The V gene end was trimmed by 3 bases and the J gene end by 5 bases; junction bases not matched to a gene: 12. Germline V gene data show CDR1 as SGHAT and CDR2 as FQNNGV. The CDR3 loop spans 16 amino acids. CDR3 region: CASSFRQGGFRTEAFF. In DNA form, the CDR3 reads TGTGCCAGCAGCTTCCGACAGGGTGGGTTTCGGACTGAAGCTTTCTTT.

In this sample, this clonotype turned up many times. The chain has TRBV6-1 and TRBJ1-6, with unresolved D. The CDR3 sequence is 16 residues long. The V gene lost 5 bases and the J gene lost 6 bases, with 17 bases spanning the gap. CDR1 is MNHNS and CDR2 is SASEGT in the germline V gene. CDR3: CASSFAAASGNSPLHF. In DNA, the CDR3 is TGTGCCAGCAGTTTCGCTGCCGCGTCGGGTAATTCACCCCTCCACTTT.

This clonotype was observed a handful of times. This rearrangement joins TRBV3-1 to TRBJ2-2; TRBD1 or TRBD2 may be the D gene (5 bases each). The CDR3 runs to 13 residues. The ends were cut back, 4 bases at V and 6 bases at J, with 9 bases in the middle. Germline V gene lookup returns CDR1 LGHDT and CDR2 YNNKEL (reference sequence). The CDR3 coding sequence is TGTGCCAGCAGCCTCGGGACCCCCGGGGAGCTGTTTTTT. It specifies CASSLGTPGELFF.

There are a few counts of this clonotype. The chain links TRBV2 to TRBJ1-3; tentatively, D is TRBD1 (5 bases). Germline V lookup: CDR1 SNHLY, CDR2 FYNNEI. CDR3 length equals 19 residues. Trimming removed 8 bases from V and 0 bases from J, with 26 bases in between. The CDR3 nucleotides read TGTGCCAGCGGGGGATTGGATCTAGGCGACGTATACTCTGGAAACACCATATATTTT. It specifies CASGGLDLGDVYSGNTIYF.

J is TRBJ2-7 and V is TRBV5-5; 11 bases match TRBD2. The germline V gene encodes CDR1 SGHKS and CDR2 YYEKEE (reference sequence). The V segment lost 6 bases and the J segment 3 bases; nucleotides outside the gene matches: 5. CDR3 size: 14 residues. The CDR3 nucleotides are TGTGCCAGCACCCCGGGGACTAGCGGCTACGAGCAGTACTTC. Translating gives CASTPGTSGYEQYF.

This clonotype was seen repeatedly, ten times or more. The chain employs TRBV27 and TRBJ2-7; weak D call: TRBD2 (5 bases). Trimming shortened V by 3 bases and J by 3 bases, and 15 bases separated the two germline ends. Germline CDR1 is MNHEY and CDR2 is SMNVEV (reference sequence). The CDR3 length is 15 residues. For the CDR3, the DNA is TGTGCCAGCAGTTTTTTCGCGGGTAAGGGCTACGAGCAGTACTTC. It codes for CASSFFAGKGYEQYF.

This chain joins TRBV20-1 and TRBJ1-1; D call uncertain. Germline assignment: CDR1 DFQATT and CDR2 SNEGSKA (reference sequence). The CDR3 extends over 12 amino acids. V was clipped by 0 bases and J by 11 bases, with 13 bases between them. The CDR3 sequence: CSARDSGPEAFF. CDR3 bases: TGCAGTGCTAGAGATAGCGGGCCAGAGGCTTTCTTT.

This clonotype has only a few counts. V usage is TRBV5-5 and J usage is TRBJ2-5; D is perhaps TRBD1 (5 bases). The V gene's germline CDR1 is SGHKS and CDR2 YYEKEE (reference sequence). V was trimmed by 2 bases and J by 0 bases, leaving 14 bases between them. CDR3 size: 16 residues. As DNA, the CDR3 is TGTGCCAGCAGCTTAGTAGGGGCCGAGTACCAAGAGACCCAGTACTTC. Its protein is CASSLVGAEYQETQYF.

With regard to this clonotype: Just one base apart from a much larger clone, this may be a read error. This rearrangement joins TRBV19 to TRBJ2-1; 8 bases are shared with TRBD2. This CDR3 contains 15 residues. Per the germline V gene, CDR1 is LNHDA and CDR2 is SQIVND (reference sequence). V lost 2 bases and J lost 6; bases outside the gene matches: 6. For the CDR3, the DNA is TGTGCCAGTAGTATACTGGTAGCGGGGCTCAATGAGCAGTTCTTC. It specifies CASSILVAGLNEQFF.

This clonotype was seen more than once but under ten times. V usage is TRBV7-9 and J usage is TRBJ2-1; 10 bases map to TRBD2. Per the germline V gene, CDR1 is SEHNR and CDR2 is FQNEAQ (reference sequence). The trim removed 4 bases at V and 4 bases at J, leaving 7 bases unmatched. The CDR3 has 16 amino acids. CDR3 protein: CASSSLSGGPYNEQFF. CDR3 nucleotide sequence: TGTGCCAGCAGCTCCCTTAGCGGGGGGCCGTACAATGAGCAGTTCTTC.

The chain employs TRBV28 and TRBJ2-2; the D gene is possibly TRBD1 (7 bases). This CDR3 contains 16 residues. Germline values: CDR1 MDHEN, CDR2 SYDVKM. Between the trimmed V and J ends, which lost 1 base and 4 bases, there was a span of 13 bases. CDR3: CASSLLEGASTGELFF. The CDR3 coding sequence is TGTGCCAGCAGTTTATTGGAGGGGGCGTCCACCGGGGAGCTGTTTTTT.

This rearrangement joins TRBV6-5 to TRBJ2-7; 9 bases map to TRBD2. V lost 0 bases, J lost 7 bases, and 4 bases stayed unmatched. This CDR3 region has 14 residues. Looked up from germline, CDR1 is MNHEY and CDR2 is SVGAGI. CDR3 protein: CASSYSGLAGEQYF. CDR3 DNA sequence: TGTGCCAGCAGTTACTCGGGGCTAGCGGGGGAGCAGTACTTC.

This clonotype was picked up many times. The chain has TRBV15 and TRBJ1-1; D is unresolved. Germline lookup yields CDR1 LNHNV and CDR2 YYDKDF (reference sequence). V lost 0 bases to trimming and J lost 0 bases, with 8 bases between them. This CDR3 has 15 amino acids. The CDR3 DNA reads as TGTGCCACCAGCAGAGACGCGGCGATGAACACTGAAGCTTTCTTT. Its translation is CATSRDAAMNTEAFF.

V and J are TRBV7-9 and TRBJ2-6, with 7 bases identical to TRBD1. V was pared by 5 bases and J by 0 bases, with 4 bases of the junction left unmatched. The CDR3 is made up of 16 amino acids. Germline assignment: CDR1 SEHNR and CDR2 FQNEAQ (reference sequence). DNA of the CDR3: TGTGCCAGCAGCCTGAGGGACAGCTCTGGGGCCAACGTCCTGACTTTC. It yields the protein CASSLRDSSGANVLTF.

This clonotype occurred a few times. This sequence joins TRBV5-1 and TRBJ2-1, with D unclear. The CDR3 spans 15 residues. Germline CDR1 SGHRS, CDR2 YFSETQ. V gave up 4 bases and J gave up 0 bases, with 11 bases separating them. The CDR3 spells CASSPAGLSYNEQFF. The CDR3 region has the DNA TGCGCCAGCAGCCCTGCAGGCCTCTCCTACAATGAGCAGTTCTTC.

This chain connects TRBV6-1 to TRBJ1-5; possibly TRBD1 for D (6 bases). Between the trimmed V and J ends, which lost 7 bases and 0 bases, there was a span of 13 bases. The length of the CDR3 is 15 residues. Per the germline V gene, CDR1 is MNHNS and CDR2 is SASEGT. This CDR3 reads CASIPGQLSNQPQHF. The CDR3 DNA follows: TGTGCCAGCATTCCCGGACAGCTTAGCAATCAGCCCCAGCATTTT.

This clonotype occurred many times. V and J are TRBV30 and TRBJ2-7; D possibly corresponds to TRBD1 (5 bases). The CDR3 length is 13 residues. Germline V gene lookup returns CDR1 GTSNPN and CDR2 SVGIG (reference sequence). Between the trimmed V and J ends, which lost 4 bases and 2 bases, there was a span of 12 bases. The CDR3 DNA reads TGTGCCTGGAATCGTCAGGGCGCCTACGAGCAGTACTTC. Protein product: CAWNRQGAYEQYF.

This clonotype was observed a handful of times. The gene calls are TRBV30 and TRBJ2-7, with D possibly TRBD1 on 5 matching bases. Germline CDR1 is GTSNPN and CDR2 is SVGIG (reference sequence). This CDR3 spans 14 amino acids. Trimming pared 3 bases from V and 2 bases from J, leaving 14 bases between. CDR3 loop: CAWRDAGMAYEQYF. Here the CDR3 DNA reads TGTGCCTGGAGGGACGCAGGGATGGCCTACGAGCAGTACTTC. Full variable domain (outside the CDR3, taken from reference TRBV30 and TRBJ2-7): SQTIHQWPATLVQPVGSPLSLECTVEGTSNPNLYWYRQAAGRGLQLLFYSVGIGQISSEVPQNLSASRPQDRQFILSSKKLLLSDSGFYLCAWRDAGMAYEQYFGPGTRLTVT.

This clonotype was seen only a few times. J is TRBJ1-3 and V is TRBV13; no reliable D call. Germline CDR1 reads PRHDT; CDR2 reads FYEKMQ (reference sequence). The CDR3 is 16 residues long. V dropped 0 bases and J dropped 2 bases, with 11 bases sitting between them. The CDR3 region has the DNA TGTGCCAGCAGCTTAGGGCCGGGGAGGACTGGAAACACCATATATTTT. This gives the protein CASSLGPGRTGNTIYF.